The 16 T cell receptor beta chains below come from one sample, sequenced in a study of shared T cell receptors in the human thymus. Here immunoSEQ multiplex PCR was the method, and the copy in TCRdb shows in-frame clones only, minus some. Of hundreds of thousands of clones in the sample, roughly 85% are singletons; the top ten hold more than 0.01%. These data were likewise used in another study, on human thymus T cells.

The sample comprised thymocytes. Receptors were obtained from a girl under three years old with a congenital heart defect.

The CDR3 nucleotides read TGTGCCAGCAGTGGCCGGGACAGGGGGCTCGTCTGGAGCTCCTACGAGCAGTACTTC. Protein: CASSGRDRGLVWSSYEQYF. The chain carries TRBV27 and TRBJ2-5; TRBD1 matches at 12 bases. The end of the DNA aligns better with TRBJ2-7, so the J call may be wrong. The germline V gene encodes CDR1 MNHEY and CDR2 SMNVEV (reference sequence). The CDR3 is 19 residues long.

In its sample, this clone was seen a few times. The CDR3 DNA follows: TGTGCCAGCAGCCCCGGGACAGCCTACACCGGGGAGCTGTTTTTT. Amino acid sequence: CASSPGTAYTGELFF. The rearrangement uses TRBV7-9 and TRBJ2-2, with TRBD1 matching over 7 bases. V trimming: 5 bases; J trimming: 3 bases; junction bases outside the gene matches: 6. Germline lookup yields CDR1 SEHNR and CDR2 FQNEAQ (reference sequence). The CDR3 has 15 amino acids.

This chain connects TRBV21-1 to TRBJ1-2; TRBD1 is the table's D call and was not checked against the DNA. TRBV21-1 is a documented pseudogene. The CDR3 is made up of 13 amino acids. The CDR3 DNA reads as TGTGCCAGCAGCAAAAACAGGAGTTATGGCTACACCTTC. Translation: CASSKNRSYGYTF.

This chain connects TRBV30 to TRBJ1-4, with 10 bases fitting TRBD1. Trimming removed 1 base from V and 5 bases from J; junction bases left unmatched: 1. Germline V gives CDR1 GTSNPN, CDR2 SVGIG (reference sequence). The CDR3 is made up of 14 amino acids. The CDR3 sequence is CAWSGTGGNEKLFF. The CDR3 region has the DNA TGTGCCTGGAGTGGGACAGGGGGAAATGAAAAACTGTTTTTT.

The chain recombines TRBV10-2 with TRBJ2-7; 10 bases are shared with TRBD2. Losses at the gene ends were 8 bases for V and 3 bases for J; bases not matched to a gene: 10. Germline assignment: CDR1 WSHSY and CDR2 SAAADI. This CDR3 has 15 amino acids. In DNA form, the CDR3 reads TGCGCCAGCTCCAGTCTAGCGGGAGTTGTCTACGAGCAGTACTTC. It translates to CASSSLAGVVYEQYF.

CDR3 in amino acids: CSVFRRTEAFF. The CDR3 nucleotides read TGCAGCGTTTTTCGGAGGACTGAAGCTTTCTTT. The rearrangement uses TRBV29-1 and TRBJ1-1; D is uncertain. From germline, CDR1 is SQVTM and CDR2 ANQGSEA. Trimming took 5 bases from V and 5 from J, leaving 9 bases between them. There are 11 residues in the CDR3.

The chain links TRBV5-6 to TRBJ1-2, with TRBD1 identical over 7 bases. This CDR3 has 18 amino acids. Germline CDR1 reads SGHDT; CDR2 reads YYEEEE. V shed 2 bases, J shed 3 bases, and the junction held 16 bases outside the gene matches. The CDR3 loop is CASSLIRQEDRAYYGYTF. CDR3 DNA sequence: TGTGCCAGCAGCTTAATTAGACAAGAAGACAGGGCCTACTATGGCTACACCTTC.

Regarding this clone: The junction departs from germline at one end; a sequencing error may be responsible. The chain is built from TRBV7-2 and TRBJ1-5, with D hard to call. The length of the CDR3 is 14 residues. CDR1 SGHTA and CDR2 FQGNSA come from the germline V gene. This chain's CDR3 is CASSLRSGEILSQF. DNA for the CDR3: TGTGCCAGCAGCTTAAGGTCCGGGGAAATACTGTCTCAATTT. Using reference TRBV7-2 and TRBJ1-5 for the parts outside the CDR3, the full variable domain is GAGVSQSPSNKVTEKGKDVELRCDPISGHTALYWYRQSLGQGLEFLIYFQGNSAPDKSGLPSDRFSAERTGGSVSTLTIQRTQQEDSAVYLCASSLRSGEILSQFGDGTRLSIL.

This clone occurred a few times. The CDR3 region has the DNA TGCGCCAGCAGCCAAGATATCGGGGATGGCTACACCTTC. Its translation: CASSQDIGDGYTF. The chain carries TRBV4-3 and TRBJ1-2, with D unclear. Between the trimmed V and J ends, which lost 0 bases and 6 bases, there was a span of 8 bases. Germline assignment: CDR1 LGHNA and CDR2 YSLEER. CDR3 length equals 13 residues.

The CDR3 loop is CASSDSGFSTDTQYF. CDR3 DNA sequence: TGTGCCAGCAGCGATAGCGGGTTTAGCACAGATACGCAGTATTTT. The chain is built from TRBV5-4 and TRBJ2-3; 7 bases line up with TRBD2. Trimming at V came to 4 bases and at J to 0 bases, leaving 5 bases not matched to a gene. The CDR3 covers 15 residues. Germline values: CDR1 SGHNT, CDR2 YYREEE (reference sequence). The full variable domain, rest sourced from reference TRBV5-4 and TRBJ2-3, is ETGVTQSPTHLIKTRGQQVTLRCSSQSGHNTVSWYQQALGQGPQFIFQYYREEENGRGNFPPRFSGLQFPNYSSELNVNALELDDSALYLCASSDSGFSTDTQYFGPGTRLTVL.

This clone was seen a few times. The rearrangement joins TRBV6-5 to TRBJ1-4; 9 bases map to TRBD1. Germline CDR1 MNHEY, CDR2 SVGAGI. This CDR3 spans 16 amino acids. V lost 4 bases and J lost 6; bases outside the gene matches: 9. The DNA for the CDR3 is TGTGCCAGCAGTTCAACTCGGGGGACAGGGTATGAAAAACTGTTTTTT. It specifies CASSSTRGTGYEKLFF.

The CDR3 loop is CASSMNSLLYEKLFF. The CDR3 nucleotides are TGTGCCAGTAGTATGAACAGCCTATTATATGAAAAACTGTTTTTT. The chain recombines TRBV19 with TRBJ1-4, with no clear D. This CDR3 spans 15 amino acids. V was clipped by 3 bases and J by 6 bases, with 14 bases between them. The V gene's germline CDR1 is LNHDA and CDR2 SQIVND (reference sequence).

The chain joins TRBV27 to TRBJ2-7; a weak D match, TRBD1 (6 bases). Trimming cost V 4 bases and J 1 base, with 11 bases left between them. This CDR3 comprises 14 residues. Germline lookup yields CDR1 MNHEY and CDR2 SMNVEV (reference sequence). CDR3 protein: CASSYTTGSYEQYF. In DNA form, the CDR3 reads TGTGCCAGCAGTTACACGACAGGTTCCTACGAGCAGTACTTC.

The chain combines TRBV7-9 with TRBJ2-2, with 9 bases that match TRBD1. CDR3 length equals 16 residues. Germline CDR1 reads SEHNR; CDR2 reads FQNEAQ (reference sequence). After removal of 5 bases from V and 0 bases from J, the junction contained 4 bases not matched to a gene. The CDR3 bases are TGTGCCAGCAGCCTAACAGGGGGCTCGAACACCGGGGAGCTGTTTTTT. Translation gives CASSLTGGSNTGELFF.

The rearrangement uses TRBV5-1 and TRBJ1-1, with 8 bases that match TRBD1. Germline V CDR1 and CDR2: SGHRS, YFSETQ. This CDR3 has 17 amino acids. J lost 0 bases, V lost 0 bases, and 7 bases had no gene match. The CDR3 nucleotides are TGCGCCAGCAGCTTGGCCCCCGGACAGGGAATGAACACTGAAGCTTTCTTT. It encodes CASSLAPGQGMNTEAFF.

The gene calls are TRBV4-1 and TRBJ2-6, with D uncertain. This CDR3 has 18 amino acids. Germline CDR1 reads MGHRA; CDR2 reads YSYEKL. Trimming took 2 bases from V and 0 from J, leaving 14 bases between them. CDR3 sequence reads: CASSQPTIESSGANVLTF. CDR3 bases: TGCGCCAGCAGCCAACCTACCATAGAGTCCTCTGGGGCCAACGTCCTGACTTTC.